A single sample is the source of the 6 T cell receptor beta chains below, sequenced in a study of technical replicates of blood from several donors (dated by TCRdb to the late 2010s). The protocol used for the library was the immunoSEQ multiplex PCR assay. TCRdb provides this immuneACCESS table in a form limited to in-frame rearrangements. Some clones are lacking; in checked studies, under half of them reflect an unresolved V gene, and why the rest are absent is not known. In all, the sample holds roughly 70,000 clones, and around nine tenths of those were seen once. Approximately 0.4% of the sample goes to the ten largest clones. Sequenced material: T cells isolated from PBMCs. The receptors shown here come from a human donor in good health.

The gene calls are TRBV9 and TRBJ1-1; possibly TRBD1 for D (6 bases). CDR1 is SGDLS, CDR2 YYNGEE, per germline. The CDR3 loop spans 16 amino acids. V was trimmed by 4 bases and J by 0 bases, leaving 16 bases between them. CDR3 coding DNA: TGTGCCAGCAGCTTAAGCACCAACAGGGTGAACACTGAAGCTTTCTTT. Translation: CASSLSTNRVNTEAFF.

The V call is TRBV5-4, the J call TRBJ1-1; D call uncertain. The V gene's germline CDR1 is SGHNT and CDR2 YYREEE (reference sequence). V dropped 3 bases and J dropped 4 bases, with 16 bases sitting between them. The CDR3 is 15 amino acids. The CDR3 reads CASSYDPGAGTEAFF. The CDR3 DNA follows: TGTGCCAGCAGCTACGACCCAGGTGCCGGCACTGAAGCTTTCTTT.

The genes are TRBV27 and TRBJ2-3; possible D gene TRBD2, 6 bases. Per the germline V gene, CDR1 is MNHEY and CDR2 is SMNVEV (reference sequence). Trimming stripped 2 bases from V and 2 bases from J, with 20 bases between. The CDR3 length is 18 residues. The CDR3 coding sequence is TGTGCCAGCAGTTTAATTCGTCGGGAGATGGGGCTCACAGATACGCAGTATTTT. Translated: CASSLIRREMGLTDTQYF.

The V gene is TRBV5-1, the J gene TRBJ2-3; TRBD2 matches 9 bases. CDR3 length equals 18 residues. In germline, CDR1 is SGHRS, CDR2 YFSETQ. V lost 0 bases to trimming and J lost 0 bases; unmatched junction nucleotides: 8. Written as DNA, the CDR3 is TGCGCCAGCAGCTTGGATAGCGGGAGTCATACTAGCACAGATACGCAGTATTTT. This sequence encodes CASSLDSGSHTSTDTQYF.

This sequence joins TRBV11-1 and TRBJ2-5; 8 nucleotides align to TRBD1. CDR1 is SGHAT, CDR2 FQDESV, per germline (reference sequence). The CDR3 is 14 residues long. V trimming: 5 bases; J trimming: 5 bases; junction bases outside the gene matches: 7. In DNA, the CDR3 is TGTGCCAGCAGCAATCGACGACAGGGGGAGACCCAGTACTTC. The encoded protein is CASSNRRQGETQYF.

In nucleotides, the CDR3 is TGTGCCAGCAGTTACAGGAGTGCCTCTGGAAACACCATATATTTT. Residues: CASSYRSASGNTIYF. The chain uses TRBV6-5 and TRBJ1-3; D ambiguous. The CDR3 has 15 residues. The ends were cut back, 2 bases at V and 0 bases at J, with 8 bases in the middle. Germline assignment: CDR1 MNHEY and CDR2 SVGAGI.